This T cell receptor (beta chain) was found in a study of blood T cell repertoires in COVID-19. In the study overall: PBMCs, B-cell-depleted T cells, or T cells provided the cDNA or gDNA that made up the material.

The table came from immunoSEQ multiplex PCR; TCRdb's copy has only in-frame clones and leaves some out. The sample consists of under 250,000 clones, roughly 90% of them appearing once. The CDR3 is 15 residues long. V was cut by 3 bases and J by 0 bases, with 10 bases left in between. CDR1 is SGHDT, CDR2 YYEEEE, per germline. Sequencing was performed on peripheral blood. This sequence joins TRBV5-6 and TRBJ1-3; no clear D. The receptor's source is a man aged 60 to 69 who had recovered from COVID-19. CDR3 nucleotide sequence: TGTGCCAGCAGCTGGACGGGAGCCTCTGGAAACACCATATATTTT. As protein: CASSWTGASGNTIYF.